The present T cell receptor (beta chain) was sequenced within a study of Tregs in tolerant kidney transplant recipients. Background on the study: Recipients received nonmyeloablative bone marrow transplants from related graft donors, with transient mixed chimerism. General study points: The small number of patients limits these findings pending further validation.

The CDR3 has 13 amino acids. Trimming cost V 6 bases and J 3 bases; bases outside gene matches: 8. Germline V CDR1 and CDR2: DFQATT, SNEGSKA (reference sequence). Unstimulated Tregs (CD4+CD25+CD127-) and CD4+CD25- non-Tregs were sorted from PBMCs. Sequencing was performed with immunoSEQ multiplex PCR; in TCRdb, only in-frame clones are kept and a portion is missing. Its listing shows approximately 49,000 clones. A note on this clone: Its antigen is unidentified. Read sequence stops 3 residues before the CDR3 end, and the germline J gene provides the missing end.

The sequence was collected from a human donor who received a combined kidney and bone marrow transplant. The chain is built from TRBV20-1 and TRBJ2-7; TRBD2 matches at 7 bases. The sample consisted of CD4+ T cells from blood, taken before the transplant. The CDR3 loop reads CSARPAGVYEQYF. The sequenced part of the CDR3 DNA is TGCAGTGCCCGACCTGCGGGAGTCTACGAG.